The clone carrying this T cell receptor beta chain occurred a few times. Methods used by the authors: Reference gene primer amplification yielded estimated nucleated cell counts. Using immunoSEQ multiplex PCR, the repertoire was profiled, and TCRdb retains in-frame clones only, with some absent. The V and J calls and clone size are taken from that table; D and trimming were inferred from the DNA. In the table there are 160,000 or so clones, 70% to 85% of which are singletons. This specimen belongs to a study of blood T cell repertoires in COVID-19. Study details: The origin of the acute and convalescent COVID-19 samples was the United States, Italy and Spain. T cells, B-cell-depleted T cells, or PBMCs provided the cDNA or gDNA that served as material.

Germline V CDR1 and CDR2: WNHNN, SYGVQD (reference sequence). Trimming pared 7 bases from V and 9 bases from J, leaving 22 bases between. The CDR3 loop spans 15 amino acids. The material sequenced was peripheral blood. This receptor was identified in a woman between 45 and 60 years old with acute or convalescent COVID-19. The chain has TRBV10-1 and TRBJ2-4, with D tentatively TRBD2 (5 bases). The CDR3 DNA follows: TGCGCCAGCACCCGGGATCCACCTGTGAGTTTCATTCAGTACTTC. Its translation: CASTRDPPVSFIQYF.